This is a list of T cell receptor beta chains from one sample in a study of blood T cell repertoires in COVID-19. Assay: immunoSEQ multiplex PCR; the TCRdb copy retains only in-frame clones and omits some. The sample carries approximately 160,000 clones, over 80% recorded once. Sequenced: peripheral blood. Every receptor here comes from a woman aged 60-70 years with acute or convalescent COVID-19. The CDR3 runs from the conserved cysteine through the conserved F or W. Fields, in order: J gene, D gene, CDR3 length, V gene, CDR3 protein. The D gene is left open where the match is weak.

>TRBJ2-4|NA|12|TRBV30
CAWEPDTNIQYF
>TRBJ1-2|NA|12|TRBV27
CASSSAWGGYTF
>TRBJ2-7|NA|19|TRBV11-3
CASSLQLRGGTRFSYEQYF
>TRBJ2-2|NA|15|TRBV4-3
CASSQGTPNTGELFF
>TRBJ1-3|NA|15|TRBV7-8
CASSFGQLEGNTIYF
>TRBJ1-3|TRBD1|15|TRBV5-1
CASSNNRGSGNTIYF
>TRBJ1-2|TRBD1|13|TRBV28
CASSLWGQGGYTF
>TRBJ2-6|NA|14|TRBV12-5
CASGPSGGGNVLTF
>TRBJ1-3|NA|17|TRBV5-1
CASSPFGQLPSGNTIYF
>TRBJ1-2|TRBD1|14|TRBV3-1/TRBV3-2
CASSRTGGESGYTF